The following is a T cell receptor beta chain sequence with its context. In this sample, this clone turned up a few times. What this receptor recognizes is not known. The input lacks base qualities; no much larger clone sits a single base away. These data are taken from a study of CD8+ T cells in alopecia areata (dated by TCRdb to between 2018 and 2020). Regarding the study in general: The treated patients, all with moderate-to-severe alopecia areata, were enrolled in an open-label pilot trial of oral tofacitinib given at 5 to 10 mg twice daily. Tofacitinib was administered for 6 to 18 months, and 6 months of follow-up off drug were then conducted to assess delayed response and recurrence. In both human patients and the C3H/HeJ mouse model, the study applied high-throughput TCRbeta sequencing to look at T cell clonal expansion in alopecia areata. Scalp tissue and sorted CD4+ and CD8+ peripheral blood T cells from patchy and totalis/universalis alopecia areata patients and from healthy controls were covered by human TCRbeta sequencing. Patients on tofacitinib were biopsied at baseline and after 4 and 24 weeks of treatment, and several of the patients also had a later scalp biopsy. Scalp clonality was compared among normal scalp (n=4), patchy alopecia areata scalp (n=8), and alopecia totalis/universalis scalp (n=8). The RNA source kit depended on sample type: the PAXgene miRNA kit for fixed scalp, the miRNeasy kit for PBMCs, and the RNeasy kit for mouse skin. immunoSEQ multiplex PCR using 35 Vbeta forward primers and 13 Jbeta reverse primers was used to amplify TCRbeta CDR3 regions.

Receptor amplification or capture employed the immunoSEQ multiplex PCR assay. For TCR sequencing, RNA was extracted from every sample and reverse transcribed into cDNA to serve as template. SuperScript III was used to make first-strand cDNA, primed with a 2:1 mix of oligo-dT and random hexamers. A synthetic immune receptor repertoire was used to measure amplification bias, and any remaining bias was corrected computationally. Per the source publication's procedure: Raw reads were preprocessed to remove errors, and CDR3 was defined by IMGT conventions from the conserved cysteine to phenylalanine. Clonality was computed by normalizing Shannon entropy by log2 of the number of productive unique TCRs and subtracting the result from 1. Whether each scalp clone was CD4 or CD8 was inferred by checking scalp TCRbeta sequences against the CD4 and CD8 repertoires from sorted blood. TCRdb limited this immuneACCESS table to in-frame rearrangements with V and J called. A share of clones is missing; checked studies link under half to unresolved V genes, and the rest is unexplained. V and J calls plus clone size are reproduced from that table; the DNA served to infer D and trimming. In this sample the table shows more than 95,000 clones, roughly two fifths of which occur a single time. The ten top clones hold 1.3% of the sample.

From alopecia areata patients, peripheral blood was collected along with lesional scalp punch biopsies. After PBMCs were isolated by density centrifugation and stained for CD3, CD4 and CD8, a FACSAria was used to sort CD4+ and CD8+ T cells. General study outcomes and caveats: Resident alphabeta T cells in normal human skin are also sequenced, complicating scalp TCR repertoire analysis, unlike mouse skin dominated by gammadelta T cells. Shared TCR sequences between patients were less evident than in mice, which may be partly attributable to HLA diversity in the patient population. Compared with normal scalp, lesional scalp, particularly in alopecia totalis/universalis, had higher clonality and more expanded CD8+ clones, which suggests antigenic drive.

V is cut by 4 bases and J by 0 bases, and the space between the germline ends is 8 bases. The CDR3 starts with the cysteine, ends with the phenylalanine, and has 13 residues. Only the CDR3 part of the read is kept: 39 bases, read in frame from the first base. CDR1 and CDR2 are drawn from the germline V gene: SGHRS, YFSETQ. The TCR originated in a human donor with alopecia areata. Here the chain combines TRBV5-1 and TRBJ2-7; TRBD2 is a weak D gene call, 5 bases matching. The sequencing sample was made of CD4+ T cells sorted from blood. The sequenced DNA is TGCGCCAGCAGCGCGGGCGTCTCCTACGAGCAGTACTTC. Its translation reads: CASSAGVSYEQYF.